This T cell receptor beta chain originates from a study of beta chain features in type 1 diabetes. General study results and limits: TCRB rearrangement may or may not be influenced by HLA type; here this remained unresolved.

This clone was seen more than once but under ten times. Antigen unknown. Other DNA sequences from this sample encode an identical CDR3 as well. V trimming: 2 bases; J trimming: 6 bases; junction bases outside the gene matches: 4. This CDR3 region has 16 residues. CDR1 SGHTA and CDR2 FQGTGA come from the germline V gene. Without exception, sorted populations had purity beyond 95%. Reverse transcription of all isolated RNA meant that expressed TCRB transcripts were sequenced. The protocol was immunoSEQ multiplex PCR, while the TCRdb copy is restricted to in-frame clones and leaves out a portion. The sample records 860,000 or so clones, roughly a sixth being singletons.

The chain employs TRBV7-3 and TRBJ2-3; 14 bases match TRBD2. The origin of this receptor is a woman aged 18-29 years in good health. Sequences were obtained from naive CD4+ T cells from blood. CDR3 protein: CASSLGLAGGRDTQYF. DNA for the CDR3: TGTGCCAGCAGCTTAGGACTAGCGGGGGGCCGCGATACGCAGTATTTT.